This T cell receptor beta chain originates from a study of T cell responses to AZD1222 COVID-19 vaccine. Study-level background: Analyses pooled second doses at about 4 or about 12 weeks.

The study, taken as a whole, reports: Targets within unmutated variant regions were reportedly found for nearly half of spike-specific TCRs.

Details on this clone: Its antigen is as yet unknown.

Only in-frame clones appear in the TCRdb table, and some are missing; sequencing was by immunoSEQ multiplex PCR. The repertoire holds 150,000 to 180,000 clones, with approximately 90% as singletons. The source is an adult in good health. This sample comprised peripheral blood, obtained on day 0 of AZD1222 vaccination.

This CDR3 reads CASSELAGSTDTQYF. The CDR3 DNA reads as TGCGCCAGCAGCGAGCTAGCGGGGAGCACAGATACGCAGTATTTT. The chain links TRBV5-1 to TRBJ2-3, with 9 bases matching TRBD2. CDR1 is SGHRS, CDR2 YFSETQ, per germline. The CDR3 loop spans 15 amino acids. J gave up 0 bases and V 4 bases, and 3 bases lay outside the gene matches.